This T cell receptor beta chain was identified during a study of blood T cells in healthy people across ages. This clonotype has only a few counts. The CDR3 contains 15 residues. Germline values: CDR1 LNHNV, CDR2 YYDKDF (reference sequence). The germline V and J ends were trimmed by 1 base and 4 bases, with 11 bases remaining between them. Alongside a J-beta primer mix, a sample-barcoded 5' primer served in a second PCR lasting about 7 to 12 cycles. TCRdb reanalysed the 5' RACE reads using MiXCR and keeps one entry per CDR3 protein. The sample lists about 1,600,000 distinct CDR3 sequences; around 42% were seen once. Per sample, no less than 5.5 micrograms of total RNA were extracted.

The J gene is TRBJ2-1, the V gene TRBV15, with a tentative D call TRBD1 (6 bases). Sequencing was performed on blood. The TCR originated in a young woman in good health. In nucleotides, the CDR3 is TGTGCCACCAGCAGAGGGCCGGGGACATACAATGAGCAGTTCTTC. It translates to CATSRGPGTYNEQFF.